This TCR beta chain was sequenced in a study of CD4+ T cells in melanoma. The ends were cut back, 5 bases at V and 4 bases at J, with 11 bases in the middle. The length of the CDR3 is 13 residues. Germline values: CDR1 MNHNY, CDR2 SVGAGI (reference sequence). Whole-study findings and limits: Diverse differentiation states were reported for melanoma neoantigen-specific CD4+ T cells.

With respect to this clone: Its antigen is still unknown.

Repertoires were generated with immunoSEQ multiplex PCR, while TCRdb's copy carries only in-frame clones and drops some. The sample lists tens of thousands of clones; 60% to 80% were seen once. This chain uses TRBV6-6 with TRBJ2-5; D perhaps matches TRBD1 (6 bases). Sequencing was done on a sample of tumor tissue. This sequence was found in a human donor with melanoma. The CDR3 protein is CASSPGTLETQYF. DNA of the CDR3: TGTGCCAGCAGTCCCGGGACATTAGAGACCCAGTACTTC.